The clone carrying this T cell receptor (beta chain) appeared once. This table comes from immunoSEQ multiplex PCR, and its TCRdb copy is limited to in-frame clones, with some not included. The sample holds 150,000 to 180,000 clones; 70% to 90% are singletons and the top ten take around 0.63%. The CDR3 is 15 amino acids. Looked up from germline, CDR1 is MNHNY and CDR2 is SVGAGI (reference sequence). The V and J ends lost 4 bases and 6 bases, in that order; junction bases with no gene match: 8. The sample originates from a study of blood T cell repertoires in COVID-19. This clonotype originated in a man aged 60 to 75 with COVID-19, enrolled during active disease. The chain has TRBV6-6 and TRBJ2-3; 9 bases are shared with TRBD2. The sample was peripheral blood. CDR3 protein: CASSSLRGGLDTQYF. DNA of the CDR3: TGTGCCAGCAGTTCGTTGCGGGGGGGCCTGGATACGCAGTATTTT.